One and the same sample provided the 26 T cell receptor beta chains below, sequenced in a study of T cell responses to AZD1222 COVID-19 vaccine. TCRdb keeps only in-frame clones here, not all; method: immunoSEQ multiplex PCR. The sample holds over 100,000 clones, around 94% seen once. Sequenced material: peripheral blood, taken on day 0 of AZD1222 vaccination. These receptors were taken from an adult in good health.

The chain employs TRBV30 and TRBJ2-2; D is undetermined. This CDR3 comprises 17 residues. Trimming left V 5 bases short and J 0 bases short, with 19 bases between. Germline V gene lookup returns CDR1 GTSNPN and CDR2 SVGIG (reference sequence). The CDR3 DNA reads as TGTGCCTGGTATAGACGTTGGGCAGGCACGAACACCGGGGAGCTGTTTTTT. Amino acid sequence: CAWYRRWAGTNTGELFF.

This clone came up a few times. This chain joins TRBV4-1 and TRBJ2-1; 9 bases fit TRBD2. V lost 1 base, J lost 7 bases, and 8 bases stayed unmatched. Germline V CDR1 and CDR2: MGHRA, YSYEKL. The CDR3 spans 16 residues. The CDR3 region is CASSQAYGGGGNEQFF. The DNA of the CDR3 is TGCGCCAGCAGCCAAGCGTATGGCGGGGGGGGAAATGAGCAGTTCTTC.

V gene TRBV6-2 or TRBV6-3 combines with J gene TRBJ2-7, with D perhaps matching TRBD2 (6 bases). The CDR3 spans 15 residues. Per germline, CDR1 MNHEY and CDR2 SVGEGT. Trimming pared 2 bases from V and 0 bases from J, leaving 11 bases between. Written as DNA, the CDR3 is TGTGCCAGCAGTTACCCTCCCGGGAGCTCCTACGAGCAGTACGTC. It yields the protein CASSYPPGSSYEQYV.

The chain recombines TRBV6-5 with TRBJ2-1, with D maybe TRBD1 (5 bases). Trimming cost V 4 bases and J 4 bases, with 17 bases left between them. CDR1 is MNHEY and CDR2 is SVGAGI in the germline V gene. The CDR3 contains 16 residues. The CDR3 loop is CASSLTRQTEYNEQFF. CDR3 nucleotides: TGTGCCAGCAGTTTGACCCGACAGACAGAGTACAATGAGCAGTTCTTC.

The CDR3 sequence: CASSYLDTGELFF. CDR3 sequence (DNA): TGTGCCAGCAGTTACCTAGACACCGGGGAGCTGTTTTTT. The chain has TRBV6-5 and TRBJ2-2; D unresolved. The V gene lost 2 bases and the J gene lost 3 bases, with 4 bases spanning the gap. Germline V gene data show CDR1 as MNHEY and CDR2 as SVGAGI. CDR3 length: 13 residues.

The V call is TRBV12-3 or TRBV12-4, the J call TRBJ1-5, with D possibly being TRBD1 (5 bases). Trimming removed 6 bases at V and 6 bases at J, with 12 bases between. This CDR3 has 13 residues. The DNA for the CDR3 is TGTGCCAGCAGCTCAGGGTCACTTCAGCCCCAGCATTTT. Translation gives CASSSGSLQPQHF.

This chain links TRBV5-1 with TRBJ2-5, with D possibly matching TRBD1 (6 bases). The CDR3 extends over 16 amino acids. The V gene's germline CDR1 is SGHRS and CDR2 YFSETQ. V lost 2 bases and J 4 bases, leaving 18 bases between the germline ends. The CDR3 coding sequence is TGCGCCAGCAGCTTCGGCCAGGGTTTAGGGGGAGAGACCCAGTACTTC. Protein sequence: CASSFGQGLGGETQYF.

The chain is built from TRBV19 and TRBJ1-1; D not certain. V was cut by 3 bases and J by 1 base, with 9 bases left in between. Germline CDR1 reads LNHDA; CDR2 reads SQIVND (reference sequence). This CDR3 contains 14 residues. The DNA of the CDR3 is TGTGCCAGTAGTATTCTCGGAGCGAACACTGAAGCTTTCTTT. Its translation is CASSILGANTEAFF.

The sample holds one count of this clone. This chain uses TRBV7-9 with TRBJ1-3; D perhaps matches TRBD1 (5 bases). The CDR3 extends over 17 amino acids. Between the trimmed V and J ends, which lost 3 bases and 0 bases, there was a span of 15 bases. Germline V CDR1 and CDR2: SEHNR, FQNEAQ (reference sequence). The CDR3 loop is CASSLRLGDISGNTIYF. For the CDR3, the DNA is TGTGCCAGCAGCTTGAGACTGGGGGATATCTCTGGAAACACCATATATTTT.

This chain joins TRBV10-3 and TRBJ2-7; D is possibly TRBD1 (5 bases). Germline V lookup: CDR1 ENHRY, CDR2 SYGVKD. Between the trimmed V and J ends, which lost 6 bases and 4 bases, there was a span of 13 bases. This CDR3 spans 13 amino acids. CDR3 loop: CAIRDTGAYEQYF. The CDR3 region has the DNA TGTGCCATCAGGGACACTGGGGCATACGAGCAGTACTTC.

The V gene is TRBV6-5, the J gene TRBJ2-1; 9 bases fit TRBD1. Per germline, CDR1 MNHEY and CDR2 SVGAGI. V gave up 6 bases and J gave up 5 bases; unmatched junction bases: 5. This CDR3 comprises 14 residues. This chain's CDR3 is CASRSQGAHNEQFF. The DNA for the CDR3 is TGTGCCAGCAGATCACAGGGGGCTCACAATGAGCAGTTCTTC.

The V and J genes are TRBV19 and TRBJ1-2; a weak D match, TRBD1 (5 bases). Germline assignment: CDR1 LNHDA and CDR2 SQIVND (reference sequence). The CDR3 spans 16 residues. Between the trimmed V and J ends, which lost 6 bases and 3 bases, there was a span of 20 bases. The CDR3 DNA reads as TGTGCCAGTAGAGAGAAGAGACAGCTCTTGGACTATGGCTACACCTTC. Protein sequence: CASREKRQLLDYGYTF.

The chain has TRBV7-6 and TRBJ1-2; D unresolved. CDR3 size: 14 residues. Germline V gene lookup returns CDR1 SGHVS and CDR2 FNYEAQ. V lost 2 bases to trimming and J lost 8 bases, with 15 bases between them. CDR3: CASSLNEEGHGYTF. The CDR3 DNA is TGTGCCAGCAGCTTAAATGAGGAGGGTCACGGCTACACCTTC.

The chain employs TRBV11-2 and TRBJ2-7; no clear D. The CDR3 has 12 residues. V lost 1 base and J lost 7, with 8 bases in between. Per germline, CDR1 SGHAT and CDR2 FQNNGV. CDR3 sequence (DNA): TGTGCCAGCAGCTTAGGGTGGGGAGAGCAGTACGTC. Translated, it gives CASSLGWGEQYV.

The chain joins TRBV6-5 to TRBJ1-1, with 9 bases lining up with TRBD1. J lost 6 bases, V lost 2 bases, and 4 bases had no gene match. Germline loops: CDR1 MNHEY, CDR2 SVGAGI. This CDR3 is 14 amino acids long. The CDR3 DNA sequence: TGTGCCAGCAGTTACCTACAGGGGGCCTCTGAAGCTTTCTTT. Protein sequence: CASSYLQGASEAFF.

The V gene is TRBV5-4, the J gene TRBJ1-2, with 9 bases that match TRBD1. CDR1 is SGHNT and CDR2 is YYREEE in the germline V gene (reference sequence). The CDR3 runs to 14 residues. The V gene end was trimmed by 5 bases and the J gene end by 4 bases; junction bases not matched to a gene: 6. The CDR3 here is CASRLPGQGYGYTF. CDR3 in DNA: TGTGCCAGCAGATTGCCGGGACAGGGCTATGGCTACACCTTC.

This rearrangement joins TRBV5-1 to TRBJ1-1; tentative D call: TRBD1 (5 bases). V was clipped by 4 bases and J by 0 bases, with 10 bases between them. The CDR3 contains 14 residues. Germline CDR1 is SGHRS and CDR2 is YFSETQ. CDR3 nucleotide sequence: TGCGCCAGCAGCGGGACGGACATGAACACTGAAGCTTTCTTT. It encodes CASSGTDMNTEAFF.

This clone was seen just once. The V and J genes are TRBV6-1 and TRBJ1-3; no clear D. The germline gives CDR1 MNHNS, CDR2 SASEGT. Trimming took 0 bases from V and 0 from J, leaving 6 bases between them. The CDR3 sequence is 15 residues long. The DNA of the CDR3 is TGTGCCAGCAGTGAAGCGCCCGTCTCTGGAAACACCATATATTTT. This encodes CASSEAPVSGNTIYF.

The chain uses TRBV5-5 and TRBJ1-2; D is ambiguous. The V end was cut by 0 bases, the J end by 4 bases, with 10 bases between. The CDR3 runs to 14 residues. Germline CDR1 is SGHKS and CDR2 is YYEKEE (reference sequence). CDR3: CASSLAVQLYGYTF. The CDR3 DNA reads TGTGCCAGCAGCTTGGCTGTCCAGCTCTATGGCTACACCTTC.

This chain joins TRBV10-3 and TRBJ1-4, with unresolved D. This CDR3 spans 13 amino acids. Germline CDR1 ENHRY, CDR2 SYGVKD. The germline V and J ends were trimmed by 8 bases and 0 bases, with 7 bases remaining between them. The CDR3 nucleotides are TGTGCCATCGCTGATGCAACTAATGAAAAACTGTTTTTT. Its translation: CAIADATNEKLFF.

The chain uses TRBV30 and TRBJ1-1; D gene ambiguous. Trimming pared 3 bases from V and 5 bases from J, leaving 7 bases between. The CDR3 is 11 amino acids. Germline V gene lookup returns CDR1 GTSNPN and CDR2 SVGIG (reference sequence). The CDR3 sequence is CAWSGLTEAFF. For the CDR3, the DNA is TGTGCCTGGAGCGGTTTAACTGAAGCTTTCTTT.

The V call is TRBV29-1, the J call TRBJ2-3; 8 nucleotides match TRBD2. This CDR3 has 14 amino acids. Per the germline V gene, CDR1 is SQVTM and CDR2 is ANQGSEA. V shed 8 bases and J 4 bases; nucleotides not matched to a gene: 11. CDR3 coding DNA: TGCAGCTCCGACGGGATAGCGGGATCAGATACGCAGTATTTT. It specifies CSSDGIAGSDTQYF.

This clone occurred once. The V gene is TRBV7-9, the J gene TRBJ2-2; 9 nucleotides agree with TRBD2. V lost 4 bases, J lost 2 bases, and 8 bases stayed unmatched. Germline values: CDR1 SEHNR, CDR2 FQNEAQ (reference sequence). This CDR3 comprises 17 residues. The CDR3 protein is CASSSGLAWRNTGELFF. The CDR3, as DNA: TGTGCCAGCAGCTCGGGACTAGCCTGGCGTAACACCGGGGAGCTGTTTTTT.

V and J are TRBV18 and TRBJ1-1; D remains unclear. Germline assignment: CDR1 KGHSH and CDR2 LQKENI. The CDR3 is 15 amino acids. V lost 3 bases to trimming and J lost 1 base, with 12 bases between them. The CDR3 loop reads CASSPYGHPNTEAFF. Written as DNA, the CDR3 is TGTGCCAGCTCACCGTATGGTCACCCGAACACTGAAGCTTTCTTT. The full variable domain, rest sourced from reference TRBV18 and TRBJ1-1, is NAGVMQNPRHLVRRRGQEARLRCSPMKGHSHVYWYRQLPEEGLKFMVYLQKENIIDESGMPKERFSAEFPKEGPSILRIQQVVRGDSAAYFCASSPYGHPNTEAFFGQGTRLTVV.

The V call is TRBV5-4, the J call TRBJ2-3, with TRBD2 matching 14 bases. The CDR3 loop spans 16 amino acids. V was clipped by 4 bases and J by 3 bases; unmatched bases: 4. CDR1 SGHNT and CDR2 YYREEE come from the germline V gene (reference sequence). CDR3 nucleotide sequence: TGTGCCAGCAGCGGGGGACTAGCGGGAGCAACAGATACGCAGTATTTT. It codes for CASSGGLAGATDTQYF.

The chain combines TRBV6-5 with TRBJ1-1; D ambiguous. V was pared by 0 bases and J by 0 bases, with 8 bases between. CDR3 length: 15 residues. The germline V gene encodes CDR1 MNHEY and CDR2 SVGAGI. CDR3 loop: CASSYSSVVNTEAFF. The CDR3, as DNA: TGTGCCAGCAGTTACTCCTCAGTGGTGAACACTGAAGCTTTCTTT.